This is a list of T cell receptor beta chains from one sample in a study of STAT3 mutations in large granular lymphocyte leukemia. Some clones are missing from TCRdb's copy, which holds only in-frame ones; the method was immunoSEQ multiplex PCR. Among tens of thousands of clones, approximately 84% were seen once, and the ten largest hold roughly 13%. Source material: peripheral blood mononuclear cells. These receptors were collected from a man aged 60 to 69 with T-cell large granular lymphocyte leukemia. Some clones in this sample may be carry-over from other donors' samples. Both conserved end residues are part of each CDR3. A D gene is named only where the DNA matches it firmly. Expanded clones get a size class; other rows say once, few or many, or leave the size out.

CASSITSGRVDTQYF	TGTGCCAGCAGTATCACTAGCGGGAGAGTAGATACGCAGTATTTT	NA	TRBJ2-3	TRBV27	TRBD2
CASSFGEGEQYF	TGCGCCAGCAGCTTTGGCGAGGGTGAGCAGTACTTC	NA	TRBJ2-7	TRBV5-1	NA
CASSLLGYGYTF	TGTGCCAGCAGTTTATTAGGCTATGGCTACACCTTC	NA	TRBJ1-2	TRBV28	NA
CASTPDRYYGYTF	TGTGCCAGCACCCCGGACAGATATTATGGCTACACCTTC	NA	TRBJ1-2	TRBV7-9	NA
CASSQSRDSGRANEQFF	TGCGCCAGCAGTCAATCGAGGGATAGCGGGAGGGCCAATGAGCAGTTCTTC	few	TRBJ2-1	TRBV23-1	TRBD2
CASSQGRGYTF	TGTGCCAGCAGCCAGGGTAGAGGCTACACCTTC	once	TRBJ1-2	TRBV6-5	NA
CASSLGQGGNYGYTF	TGCGCCAGCAGCTTGGGGCAGGGTGGGAACTATGGCTACACCTTC	NA	TRBJ1-2	TRBV5-1	NA
CASSVVQGADTQYF	TGTGCCAGCAGCGTAGTTCAGGGGGCGGATACGCAGTATTTT	NA	TRBJ2-3	TRBV9	TRBD1
CASVRGGSTDTQYF	TGCGCCAGCGTCCGGGGTGGTAGCACAGATACGCAGTATTTT	medium-sized	TRBJ2-3	TRBV5-1	NA
CASSERGQGAYTEAFF	TGTGCCAGCAGTGAAAGGGGTCAGGGGGCGTACACTGAAGCTTTCTTT	NA	TRBJ1-1	TRBV6-4	TRBD1
CASSLGPSTDTQYF	TGCGCCAGCAGCTTGGGACCTAGCACAGATACGCAGTATTTT	NA	TRBJ2-3	TRBV5-1	NA